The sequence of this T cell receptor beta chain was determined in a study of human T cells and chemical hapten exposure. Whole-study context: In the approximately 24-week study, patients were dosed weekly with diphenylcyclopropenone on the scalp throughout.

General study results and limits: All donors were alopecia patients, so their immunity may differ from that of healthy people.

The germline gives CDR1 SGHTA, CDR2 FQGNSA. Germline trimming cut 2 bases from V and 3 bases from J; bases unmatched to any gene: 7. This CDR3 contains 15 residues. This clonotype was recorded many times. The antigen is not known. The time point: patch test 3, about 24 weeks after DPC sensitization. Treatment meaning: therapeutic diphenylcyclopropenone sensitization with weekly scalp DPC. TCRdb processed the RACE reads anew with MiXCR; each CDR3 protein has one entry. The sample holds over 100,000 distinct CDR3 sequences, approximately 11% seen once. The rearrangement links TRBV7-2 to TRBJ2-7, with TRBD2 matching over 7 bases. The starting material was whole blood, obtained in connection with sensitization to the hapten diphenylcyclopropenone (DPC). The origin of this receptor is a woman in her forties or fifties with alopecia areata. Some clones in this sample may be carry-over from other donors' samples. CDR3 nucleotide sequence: TGTGCCAGCAGCTTACAAGCGGGACTCCTCTACGAGCAGTACTTC. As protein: CASSLQAGLLYEQYF.